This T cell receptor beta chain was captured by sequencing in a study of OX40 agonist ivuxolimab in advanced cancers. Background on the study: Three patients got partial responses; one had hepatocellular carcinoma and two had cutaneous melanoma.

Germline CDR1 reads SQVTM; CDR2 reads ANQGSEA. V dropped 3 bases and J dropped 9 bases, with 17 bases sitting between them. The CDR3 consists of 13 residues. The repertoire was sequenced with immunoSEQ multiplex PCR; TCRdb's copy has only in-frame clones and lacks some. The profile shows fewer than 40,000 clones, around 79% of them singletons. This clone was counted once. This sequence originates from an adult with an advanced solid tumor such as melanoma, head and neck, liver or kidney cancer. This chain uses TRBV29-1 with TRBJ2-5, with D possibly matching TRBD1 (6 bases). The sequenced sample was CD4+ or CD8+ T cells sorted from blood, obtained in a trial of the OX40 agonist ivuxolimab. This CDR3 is CSVDQGTRVSQYF. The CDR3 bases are TGCAGCGTTGACCAGGGGACCCGAGTATCCCAGTACTTC.